The clone carrying this T cell receptor beta chain was observed a handful of times. Antigen: not known. This record belongs to a study of memory CD4+ T cells and cytomegalovirus serostatus. Across the whole study: This sample comes from healthy Belgian adults, about 10 CMV seropositive, about 23 seronegative.

General study points: Suggested: most of the CMV-linked TCR signature lies in CD4+ memory cells. Each of approximately 73 CMV-associated TCRbeta sequences occurred in one to five individuals.

The sort gate was single viable CD3+CD4+CD8-CD45RO+ cells for memory CD4+ T cells. Clones were sequenced by immunoSEQ multiplex PCR, and TCRdb holds only the in-frame ones, with some missing. The sample includes about 27,000 clones, about 76% of them seen just once. The germline CDR1 and CDR2 sequences are SGHTA and FQGTGA. CDR3 length equals 14 residues. Between the trimmed V and J ends, which lost 5 bases and 5 bases, there was a span of 15 bases. This sequence originates from an adult in good health and CMV-seronegative. Sample: memory CD4+ T cells from blood. V usage is TRBV7-3 and J usage is TRBJ1-1; a possible D gene is TRBD1 (6 bases). The CDR3 is CASSPQGMGTEAFF. The CDR3 nucleotides read TGTGCCAGCAGCCCACAGGGAATGGGGACTGAAGCTTTCTTT.